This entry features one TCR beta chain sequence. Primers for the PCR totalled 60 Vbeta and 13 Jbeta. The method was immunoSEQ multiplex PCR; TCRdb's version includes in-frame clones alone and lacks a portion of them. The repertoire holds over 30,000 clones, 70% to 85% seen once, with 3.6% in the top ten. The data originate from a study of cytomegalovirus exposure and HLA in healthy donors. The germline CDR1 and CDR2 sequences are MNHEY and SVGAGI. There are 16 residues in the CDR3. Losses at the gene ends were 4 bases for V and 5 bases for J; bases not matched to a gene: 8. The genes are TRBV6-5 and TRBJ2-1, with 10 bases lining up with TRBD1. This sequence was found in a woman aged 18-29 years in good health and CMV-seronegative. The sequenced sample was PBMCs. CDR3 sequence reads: CASSFGTGEKHNEQFF. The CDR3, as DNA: TGTGCCAGCAGTTTCGGGACAGGGGAGAAGCACAATGAGCAGTTCTTC.